This entry lists 2 T cell receptor beta chains sequenced from one sample in a study of CD8 T cells in ankylosing spondylitis. TCRdb re-called the 5' RACE reads through MiXCR, storing one row per CDR3 protein. The data hold around 150,000 distinct CDR3 sequences, with 5.5% to 7.5% observed a single time. The sequenced sample consisted of blood, either unsorted or a sorted T cell fraction (not recorded which). Source of these receptors: a female donor with ankylosing spondylitis or in good health (not recorded which).

This clonotype has just a few counts. J is TRBJ2-6 and V is TRBV6-1; TRBD1 might be the D (6 bases). V shed 10 bases and J shed 3 bases, with 13 bases lying between them. There are 14 residues in the CDR3. CDR1 is MNHNS and CDR2 is SASEGT in the germline V gene. DNA for the CDR3: TGTGCCACCAGGGGTGGTGGTGGGGCCAACGTCCTGACTTTC. It is translated as CATRGGGGANVLTF.

This chain joins TRBV6-2 or TRBV6-3 and TRBJ2-3; D possibly corresponds to TRBD2 (6 bases). Trimming left V 8 bases short and J 6 bases short, with 15 bases between. CDR1 and CDR2 from the germline V gene are MNHEY and SVGEGT. The length of the CDR3 is 13 residues. CDR3 nucleotides: TGTGCCAGCCGAAACGCGGGGCTGGATACGCAGTATTTT. It specifies CASRNAGLDTQYF.